This is a list of T cell receptor beta chains from one sample in a study of human T cells and chemical hapten exposure. Each CDR3 protein is one row after TCRdb ran MiXCR on the RACE reads. The table has some 81,000 distinct CDR3 sequences, 6% to 9% seen once. Material: whole blood, obtained in connection with sensitization to the hapten diphenylcyclopropenone (DPC). The origin of the receptors is a woman aged 30 to 39 with alopecia areata. Some clones in this sample may be carry-over from other donors' samples. Both conserved end residues are part of each CDR3. D genes are given only for firm matches. Rows may omit the clone size; those that give it use once, few, many or a size class.

d_call j_call clone_size v_call cdr3_nt cdr3_aa
TRBD1 TRBJ1-2 few TRBV16 TGTGCCAGCAGCCAAGGGACAGACTACTATGGCTACACCTTC CASSQGTDYYGYTF
- TRBJ2-7 many TRBV4-2 TGTGCCAGCAGCCAAGTTCAAGGGGCTACCTACGAGCAGTACTTC CASSQVQGATYEQYF
TRBD1 TRBJ2-7 few TRBV28 TGTGCCAGCAGTCCCAGGGGTCCCCAGGGGGACGAGCAGTACTTC CASSPRGPQGDEQYF
- TRBJ1-2 many TRBV9 TGTGCCAGCACCCTCCGGGTTGCGAGTCCCTATGGCTACACCTTC CASTLRVASPYGYTF
- TRBJ2-3 few TRBV6-4 TGTGCCAGCAGTGACAGTCCGGGACATAAAGGCACAGATACGCAGTATTTT CASSDSPGHKGTDTQYF
- TRBJ2-3 many TRBV4-2 TGTGCCAGCAGTCGCCAGGGAGCAGATACGCAGTATTTT CASSRQGADTQYF
TRBD2 TRBJ2-5 many TRBV5-1 TGCGCCAGCAGTGGGACTAGCGGGGGAAGAGAGACCCAGTACTTC CASSGTSGGRETQYF
- TRBJ1-4 - TRBV20-1 TGCAGTGCTGCTGCAACGACAACTAATGAAAAACTGTTTTTT CSAAATTTNEKLFF
TRBD1 TRBJ2-6 many TRBV14 TGTGCCAGCAGCCCCGGGACAGGGGGTTTCGGGGCCAACGTCCTGACTTTC CASSPGTGGFGANVLTF
- TRBJ1-4 many TRBV20-1 TGCAGTGCTAGCGTGGGGGCCGATGAAAAACTGTTTTTT CSASVGADEKLFF
TRBD2 TRBJ2-6 many TRBV2 TGTGCCAGCAGCCACGGGAGGGCTGGGGCCAACGTCCTGACTTTC CASSHGRAGANVLTF
- TRBJ1-1 few TRBV6-2/TRBV6-3 TGTGCCAGCAGTTGGGTCAAAACCACAGGAACTAACACTGAAGCTTTCTTT CASSWVKTTGTNTEAFF
TRBD1 TRBJ1-2 few TRBV27 TGTGCCAGCAGTTCAGACAGGGGGTTATTTTATGGCTACACCTTC CASSSDRGLFYGYTF
- TRBJ2-7 many TRBV28 TGTGCCAGCAGTTTATTGTCGGGGAACAGGGACGAGCAGTACTTC CASSLLSGNRDEQYF
- TRBJ1-1 many TRBV29-1 TGCAGCGTTCATGAAACTGAAGCTTTCTTT CSVHETEAFF
- TRBJ1-5 many TRBV2 TGTGCCAGCAGGCCTTCGACAACAGGAAGTCAGCCCCAGCATTTT CASRPSTTGSQPQHF
- TRBJ1-5 - TRBV2 TGTGCCAGCAGTGGCGGTCTTAGCAATCAGCCCCAGCATTTT CASSGGLSNQPQHF
- TRBJ1-5 many TRBV6-1 TGTGCCAGCAGCGACAGGAATAATCAGCCCCAGCATTTT CASSDRNNQPQHF
TRBD1 TRBJ1-1 many TRBV4-2 TGTGCCAGCAGCCAAGAAACAACTCGGACAGGATTTATGAACACTGAAGCTTTCTTT CASSQETTRTGFMNTEAFF
TRBD2 TRBJ2-3 few TRBV5-1 TGCGCCAGCAGCGGGACTAGCGGGGGAGCCGGAGATACGCAGTATTTT CASSGTSGGAGDTQYF
- TRBJ2-3 few TRBV11-1 TGTGCCAGCGGCTCCACAGAGAGCACAGATACGCAGTATTTT CASGSTESTDTQYF
TRBD1 TRBJ2-7 many TRBV3-1 TGTGCCAGCAGTTATCCGGGACAGGGAGTGGACGAGCAGTACTTC CASSYPGQGVDEQYF
- TRBJ1-2 many TRBV24-1 TGTGCCACCAGTGATTTGGAGTTCTATGGCTACACCTTC CATSDLEFYGYTF
TRBD2 TRBJ2-2 many TRBV3-1 TGTGCCAGCAGCCAAGATCTTGCTAGCGGGGTCGCCGGGGAGCTGTTTTTT CASSQDLASGVAGELFF
- TRBJ1-4 many TRBV12-3/TRBV12-4 TGTGCCAGCAGCCGCGGACTAAAGAATGAAAAACTGTTTTTT CASSRGLKNEKLFF
TRBD1 TRBJ1-6 many TRBV6-6 TGTGCCAGCAGTTACTCGGGGACAGGGGGTTCCCCTTCCTATAATTCACCCCTCCACTTT CASSYSGTGGSPSYNSPLHF
- TRBJ2-7 many TRBV7-8 TGTGCCAGCAGCTTACGGGTACAGGGACCCTACGAGCAGTACTTC CASSLRVQGPYEQYF
- TRBJ2-3 few TRBV5-4 TGTGCCAGCAGCCTAGCCGGGGCGTCAAGAACAGATACGCAGTATTTT CASSLAGASRTDTQYF
TRBD2 TRBJ2-7 many TRBV7-6 TGTGCCAGCAGCCCCTACGCGACTAGCGGGGTTGCTTCCTACGAGCAGTACTTC CASSPYATSGVASYEQYF
- TRBJ1-1 - TRBV30 TGTGCCTGGAGTCTAGCCACTGAAGCTTTCTTT CAWSLATEAFF
TRBD1 TRBJ2-7 - TRBV29-1 TGCAGCGTCTCCCGGACAGGGAGTAATTACGAGCAGTACTTC CSVSRTGSNYEQYF
TRBD1 TRBJ2-5 many TRBV11-2 TGTGCCAGCAGCATGACAGGGAGACAAGAGACCCAGTACTTC CASSMTGRQETQYF
TRBD2 TRBJ2-3 many TRBV3-1 TGTGCCAGCAGTCGAGGGACTAGCAGAGATACGCAGTATTTT CASSRGTSRDTQYF
- TRBJ2-7 few TRBV10-3 TGTGCCATCAGTGCCCTAGACTCCCGGAGCTCCTACGAGCAGTACTTC CAISALDSRSSYEQYF
TRBD2 TRBJ2-7 - TRBV7-6 TGTGCCAGCAGCTCCTCTAGCGGGGGGGGCTCAGAGCAGTACTTC CASSSSSGGGSEQYF
TRBD1 TRBJ1-2 many TRBV20-1 TGCAGTGCTATCCACAGGGGGCAAAGAGCTAACTATGGCTACACCTTC CSAIHRGQRANYGYTF
- TRBJ1-1 - TRBV20-1 TGCAGTGCTAGCGTCTTTGGACGGATGAACACTGAAGCTTTCTTT CSASVFGRMNTEAFF
TRBD2 TRBJ2-7 many TRBV7-2 TGTGCCAGCAGCTGGGGCGGGGGTGACGAGCAGTACTTC CASSWGGGDEQYF
TRBD2 TRBJ2-6 many TRBV7-6 TGTGCCAGCAGCTTACGAGAGGGCGGGGGGACTCCCCTTCCTGGGGCCAACGTCCTGACTTTC CASSLREGGGTPLPGANVLTF
- TRBJ1-5 - TRBV13 TGTGCCAAGTGGGGGACCCCGGGGAGCAGGGCCTATAGCAATCAGCCCCAGCATTTT CAKWGTPGSRAYSNQPQHF
- TRBJ1-5 few TRBV20-1 TGCAGTGCTCCCAATTGGACTCCCGGTTTGCCCCAGCATTTT CSAPNWTPGLPQHF
- TRBJ1-4 many TRBV6-6 TGTGCCAGCAGCCTACGGGTCGAGAATGAAAAACTGTTTTTT CASSLRVENEKLFF
- TRBJ2-3 many TRBV7-3 TGTGCCAGCAGCTCCCAGGGTGGGGCTAGCACAGATACGCAGTATTTT CASSSQGGASTDTQYF
- TRBJ2-1 many TRBV20-1 TGCAGTGCTCCCCGGGGGAACTATTGGGACAATGAGCAGTTCTTC CSAPRGNYWDNEQFF
- TRBJ2-3 few TRBV2 TGTGCCAGCAGTGAATGGTCACGGGGATTTACAGATACGCAGTATTTT CASSEWSRGFTDTQYF
TRBD1 TRBJ1-2 many TRBV7-9 TGTGCCAGCAGCCAAAGAGGTTCAGGGGGCCATGGCTACACCTTC CASSQRGSGGHGYTF
- TRBJ1-4 few TRBV2 TGTGCCAGCAGTGTTCTTGCGACTAATGAAAAACTGTTTTTT CASSVLATNEKLFF
TRBD2 TRBJ2-5 many TRBV20-1 TGCAGTGCCCCGGGACTAGCGGGGGGGGGCGGAGAGACCCAGTACTTC CSAPGLAGGGGETQYF
TRBD1 TRBJ2-7 many TRBV20-1 TGCAGTGCTGGCAGACAGGGTGAAGTCGAGCAGTACTTC CSAGRQGEVEQYF
- TRBJ1-1 many TRBV29-1 TGCAGCGCTAGCCTACTCAACACTGAAGCTTTCTTT CSASLLNTEAFF
TRBD2 TRBJ2-3 - TRBV29-1 TGCAGCGTTGCACTGGCGGGGGACCTCACAGATACGCAGTATTTT CSVALAGDLTDTQYF
TRBD2 TRBJ2-1 medium-sized TRBV4-1 TGCGCCAGCAGCCAAGAACCACTAGCGGGGCATGAGCAGTTCTTC CASSQEPLAGHEQFF